The T cell receptor beta chain described here comes from a study of blood T cell repertoires in COVID-19. Whole-study context: Samples came from the United States, Italy and Spain, spanning acute and convalescent COVID-19. Sources were T cells, B-cell-depleted T cells, or PBMCs; the material itself was cDNA or gDNA.

This CDR3 has 15 amino acids. Germline V CDR1 and CDR2: SGHRS, YFSETQ. Trimming took 5 bases from V and 3 from J, leaving 17 bases between them. This clone was recorded only once. As handled by the study authors: Reference gene primer amplification gave nucleated cell count estimates. Only in-frame clones appear in the TCRdb table, and some are missing; sequencing was by immunoSEQ multiplex PCR. V and J calls and clone size come straight from that table; D and trimming were deduced from the DNA. The table includes a few hundred thousand clones, about 91% detected once. The J gene is TRBJ1-2, the V gene TRBV5-1; D possibly corresponds to TRBD1 (5 bases). The sample consisted of peripheral blood. The receptor was derived from a woman aged 40 to 50 who had recovered from COVID-19. CDR3 loop: CASRSGGTWDYGYTF. The CDR3 nucleotides read TGCGCCAGCAGATCTGGAGGGACTTGGGACTATGGCTACACCTTC.